The sequence of this TCR beta chain was determined in a study of OX40 agonist ivuxolimab in advanced cancers. Study overall: An anti-OX40 (CD134) antibody with agonistic activity, ivuxolimab, was administered to patients. Cohort: about 82% men, mean age about 60, aged roughly 20 to 79.

CDR3 length: 16 residues. The V end lost 0 bases, the J end lost 0 bases, and 9 bases lay between the germline ends. Per germline, CDR1 LNHNV and CDR2 YYDKDF (reference sequence). Points from the study as a whole: Within 6 weeks, CD4+ and CD8+ blood T cells expanded clonally at 0.1 to 3.0 mg/kg. Also showing low normalized T-cell clonal expansion were some of the nonresponders.

Clones were read by immunoSEQ multiplex PCR, and TCRdb kept only the in-frame ones, dropping some. The sample holds 75,000 to 100,000 clones; 70% to 90% are singletons and the top ten take 0.45% to 0.55%. Notes on this clone: The antigen is unknown.

The chain is built from TRBV15 and TRBJ1-3, with no clear D. This receptor was identified in an adult with an advanced solid tumor such as melanoma, head and neck, liver or kidney cancer. The sample consisted of CD4+ or CD8+ T cells sorted from blood, taken in a trial of the OX40 agonist ivuxolimab. The CDR3 DNA reads as TGTGCCACCAGCAGAGATAGGGTGGACTCTGGAAACACCATATATTTT. Its translation: CATSRDRVDSGNTIYF.